This T cell receptor (beta chain) stems from a study of shared clonotypes between healthy human individuals. Only in-frame clones appear in the TCRdb table, and some are missing; sequencing was by immunoSEQ multiplex PCR. The sample has approximately 1,000,000 clones, about 80% seen once. For this clone: Its antigen remains unknown.

The CDR3 has 19 amino acids. CDR1 is SGHDT and CDR2 is YYEEEE in the germline V gene. V was clipped by 2 bases and J by 1 base, with 24 bases between them. A CD45RA+ naive subset and a CD45RA-negative memory subset were split from CD4+ cells. Study-wide results and caveats: Generation probability values for non-shared clonotypes were lower than those for clonotypes shared by all four donors. Rarefaction demonstrated incomplete sorted-subset sequencing despite large depth. With few donors, the genetic and exposure-history diversity represented was limited.

The specimen sequenced was memory CD4+ T cells from PBMCs. Subset defined: CD45RA-negative fraction. The rearrangement uses TRBV5-6 and TRBJ1-2; D is ambiguous. The sequence came from a man aged 18 to 35 in good health. Some clones in this sample may be carry-over from other donors' samples. CDR3 nucleotides: TGTGCCAGCAGCTTAATAGCGGCGGGCAAGCCATTATTTAACTATGGCTACACCTTC. Protein: CASSLIAAGKPLFNYGYTF.